Shown below are 3 T cell receptor beta chains from a single sample sequenced in a study of vaccination effects on CD4 cells after COVID-19. Viral peptide pool expansion of antigen-specific CD4+ T cells preceded sequencing in the ViraFEST assay. Isolation of CD4+ T cells took place after ten to eleven days of culture. Nobody among the vaccine recipients had prior SARS-CoV-2 infection (nucleocapsid antibodies were negative). These receptors have no identified antigens. Using immunoSEQ multiplex PCR, the repertoire was profiled, and TCRdb retains in-frame clones only, with some absent. The table records around 63,000 clones, 70% to 85% of them present only once. This specimen consisted of CD4+ T cells from PBMCs cultured with HCoV-OC43 spike peptides, obtained before COVID-19 vaccination. Subset here: HCoV-OC43 spike overlapping peptide pool stimulation. These receptors all stem from a human donor who received a COVID-19 vaccine.

The chain joins TRBV6-5 to TRBJ1-6, with D tentatively TRBD1 (6 bases). The CDR3 has 16 residues. The V gene's germline CDR1 is MNHEY and CDR2 SVGAGI. Trimming left V 4 bases short and J 2 bases short, with 12 bases between. The CDR3 coding sequence is TGTGCCAGCAGTTGGGTCCGACAGGCCTATAATTCACCCCTCCACTTT. Translation: CASSWVRQAYNSPLHF.

This chain links TRBV24-1 with TRBJ2-3, with 10 nucleotides matching TRBD2. Germline loops: CDR1 KGHDR, CDR2 SFDVKD. Trimming removed 4 bases from V and 7 bases from J; junction bases left unmatched: 10. The CDR3 is 16 amino acids. For the CDR3, the DNA is TGTGCCACCAGTGACCCGCAAGCGGGGGGGCCCTATACGCAGTATTTT. Its protein product is CATSDPQAGGPYTQYF.

The chain recombines TRBV11-2 with TRBJ1-2; 9 bases fit TRBD1. The CDR3 is 13 amino acids. Per germline, CDR1 SGHAT and CDR2 FQNNGV. The trim removed 3 bases at V and 8 bases at J, leaving 4 bases unmatched. The CDR3 is CASSLDRGYGYTF. DNA of the CDR3: TGTGCCAGCAGCTTGGACAGGGGTTACGGCTACACCTTC.